The TCR beta chain described here comes from a study of molecular identifiers for immune sequencing clone quantification. Study-wide background: Replicate experiments divided RNA from around 20,000 or 100,000 naive CD8 cells into five parts and sequenced four. Study-level findings and limits: Spiked-in Jurkat TCR RNA corresponding to one cell was reported as detectable against more than 750,000 naive cells. Naive cells had under 1% of molecules in clones above 20 RNA copies, effectors over 99%.

This CDR3 has 14 amino acids. J lost 0 bases, V lost 6 bases, and 5 bases had no gene match. Germline CDR1 SNHLY, CDR2 FYNNEI. Of note for this clonotype: The antigen remains undetermined.

Via MiXCR, TCRdb re-called the PCR reads, giving one row per CDR3 protein. Seen here are over 90,000 distinct CDR3 sequences, less than 35% observed once, and the top ten hold about a tenth. Sorting defined naive CD8 T cells as CD8+CD4-CCR7+CD45RA+. The chain has TRBV2 and TRBJ2-7; TRBD1 matches 7 bases. The sequencing input was naive CD8+ T cells from blood, with Jurkat cell RNA spiked in. Subset of the sample: FACS-sorted CD8+CD4-CCR7+CD45RA+ naive T cells. This TCR derives from a human donor in good health. Some libraries in this study had Jurkat cell RNA spiked in. The CDR3 bases are TGTGCCAGCAGCGCACAGGGGAGCTCCTACGAGCAGTACTTC. Translation gives CASSAQGSSYEQYF.